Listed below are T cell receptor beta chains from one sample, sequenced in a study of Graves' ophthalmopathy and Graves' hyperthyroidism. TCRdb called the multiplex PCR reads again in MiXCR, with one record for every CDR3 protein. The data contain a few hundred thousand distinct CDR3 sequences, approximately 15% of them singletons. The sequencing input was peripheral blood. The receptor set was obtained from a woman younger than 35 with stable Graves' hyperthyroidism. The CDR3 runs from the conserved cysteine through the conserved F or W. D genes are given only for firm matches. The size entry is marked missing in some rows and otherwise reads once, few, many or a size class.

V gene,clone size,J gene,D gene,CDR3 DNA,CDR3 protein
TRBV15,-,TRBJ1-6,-,TGTGCCACCAGCAGAGACAGGGCTTATAATTCACCCCTCCACTTT,CATSRDRAYNSPLHF
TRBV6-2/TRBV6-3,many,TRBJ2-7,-,TGTGCCAGCAGGGGTAGGGACCTTATATCCTACGAGCAGTACTTC,CASRGRDLISYEQYF
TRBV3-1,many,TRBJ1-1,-,TGTGCCAGCAGCCAACAGGGGCTGAACACTGAAGCTTTCTTT,CASSQQGLNTEAFF
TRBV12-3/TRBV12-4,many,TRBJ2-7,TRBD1,TGTGCCAGCAGCAAGAGGGGGCGGTTCTCCTACGAGCAGTACTTC,CASSKRGRFSYEQYF
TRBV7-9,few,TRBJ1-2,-,TGTGCCAGCAGCTTCCTATTGACAAACTATGGCTACACCTTC,CASSFLLTNYGYTF
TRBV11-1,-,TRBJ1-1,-,TGTGCCAGCAGCATCATAGGGAGGGGGGGATGGACTGAAGCTTTCTTT,CASSIIGRGGWTEAFF
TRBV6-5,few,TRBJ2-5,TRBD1,TGTGCCAGCAGTTACACAGGGGCTTTCCAAGAGACCCAGTACTTC,CASSYTGAFQETQYF
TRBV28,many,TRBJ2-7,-,TGTGCCAGCACCCTGGGGGCGGGGACGTACGAGCAGTACTTC,CASTLGAGTYEQYF
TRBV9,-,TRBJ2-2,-,TGTGCCAGCAGCGTAATATCGTTCGGGGAGCTGTTTTTT,CASSVISFGELFF
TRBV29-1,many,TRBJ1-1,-,TGCAGCGTTGGACAGGAGGTGCACACTGAAGCTTTCTTT,CSVGQEVHTEAFF
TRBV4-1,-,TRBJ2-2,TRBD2,TGCGCCAGCAGCCAAGATCGCCCGACTAGCGGGGGGCTCGGGGAGCTGTTTTTT,CASSQDRPTSGGLGELFF
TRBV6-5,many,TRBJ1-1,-,TGTGCCAGCAGTTACTCAGAGTTGAACACTGAAGCTTTCTTT,CASSYSELNTEAFF
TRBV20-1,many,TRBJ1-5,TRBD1,TGCAGTGCTTCTACAGGGGGCGCAGGCAATCAGCCCCAGCATTTT,CSASTGGAGNQPQHF
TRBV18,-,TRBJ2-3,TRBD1,TGTGCCAGCTCACCATCGACAGGGTTGGGCACAGATACGCAGTATTTT,CASSPSTGLGTDTQYF
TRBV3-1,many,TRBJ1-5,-,TGTGCCAGCAGCCCCCCCAGCAAGGTTAATAGCAATCAGCCCCAGCATTTT,CASSPPSKVNSNQPQHF
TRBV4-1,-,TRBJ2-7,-,TGCGCCAGCAGCCCCGTCGGCGGCCAGGCAATTTACGAGCAGTACTTC,CASSPVGGQAIYEQYF
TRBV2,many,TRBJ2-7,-,TGTGCCAGCAGTGAGGGCCGGACCTACGAGCAGTACTTC,CASSEGRTYEQYF
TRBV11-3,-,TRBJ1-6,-,TGTGCCAGCAGCAACCCCTCCGGCGGCCGGACACCCCTCCACTTT,CASSNPSGGRTPLHF
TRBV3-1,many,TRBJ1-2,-,TGTGCCAGCAGCTTGCGAGACAGAGGAGGCTACACCTTC,CASSLRDRGGYTF
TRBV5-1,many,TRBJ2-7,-,TGCGCCAGCAGCTTGGACAGCGCAGGGGCAGCACTCGAGCAGTACTTC,CASSLDSAGAALEQYF
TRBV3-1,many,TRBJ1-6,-,TGTGCCAGCAGCCTCGCTCCGGGGGGGAGCTCCTATAATTCACCCCTCCACTTT,CASSLAPGGSSYNSPLHF
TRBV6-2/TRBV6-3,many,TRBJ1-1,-,TGTGCCAGCAGTTTTGTCGGACTCACGTTCATGAACACTGAAGCTTTCTTT,CASSFVGLTFMNTEAFF
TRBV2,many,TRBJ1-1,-,TGTGCCAGCAAAGGGGACACTGAAGCTTTCTTT,CASKGDTEAFF
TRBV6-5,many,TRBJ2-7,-,TGTGCCAGCAGTTACTCGAAGGCACCCTACGAGCAGTACTTC,CASSYSKAPYEQYF
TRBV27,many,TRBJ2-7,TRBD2,TGTGCCAGCAGTCCTAGCGGGGGGCCCTACTACGAGCAGTACTTC,CASSPSGGPYYEQYF
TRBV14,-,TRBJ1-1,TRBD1,TGTGCCAGCAGCCCCTGGGACAGCCGGGGTTACGGCACTGAAGCTTTCTTT,CASSPWDSRGYGTEAFF
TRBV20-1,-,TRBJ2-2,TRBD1,TGCAGTGCTAGAGGGGACAGTTCCGGGGAGCTGTTTTTT,CSARGDSSGELFF
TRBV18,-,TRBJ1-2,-,TGTGCCAGCTCACCACCGGGTTCCTATCTGGGAGGCTACACCTTC,CASSPPGSYLGGYTF
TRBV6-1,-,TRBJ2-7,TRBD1,TGTGCCAGCACCCCCGACAGGGGTCTCTACGAGCAGTACTTC,CASTPDRGLYEQYF
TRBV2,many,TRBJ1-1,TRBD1,TGTGCCAGCAGTGCGGGACAGGGTGGGACTGAAGCTTTCTTT,CASSAGQGGTEAFF
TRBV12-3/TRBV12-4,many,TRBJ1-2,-,TGTGCCAGCAGTTTAGACAGGCAGTATAAAGGCTACACCTTC,CASSLDRQYKGYTF